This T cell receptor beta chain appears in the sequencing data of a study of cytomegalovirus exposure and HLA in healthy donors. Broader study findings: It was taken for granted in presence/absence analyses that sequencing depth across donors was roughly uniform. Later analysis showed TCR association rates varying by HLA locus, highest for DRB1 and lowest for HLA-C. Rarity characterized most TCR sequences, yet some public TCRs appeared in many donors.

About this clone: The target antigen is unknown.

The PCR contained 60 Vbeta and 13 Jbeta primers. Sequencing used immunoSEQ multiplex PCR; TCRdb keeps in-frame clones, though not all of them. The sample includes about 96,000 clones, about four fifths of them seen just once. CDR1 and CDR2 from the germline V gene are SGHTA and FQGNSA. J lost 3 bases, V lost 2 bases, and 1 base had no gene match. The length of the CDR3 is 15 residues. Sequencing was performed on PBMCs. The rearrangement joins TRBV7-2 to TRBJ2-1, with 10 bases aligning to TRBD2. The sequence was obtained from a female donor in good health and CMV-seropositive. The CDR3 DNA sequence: TGTGCCAGCAGCTTAACTAGCGGGATCTACAATGAGCAGTTCTTC. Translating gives CASSLTSGIYNEQFF.